This is a list of T cell receptor beta chains from one sample in a study of breast tumors, draining lymph nodes, adjacent tissues. TCRdb passed the multiplex PCR reads through MiXCR, listing each CDR3 protein once. The sample includes about 130,000 distinct CDR3 sequences, nearly 20% seen only once; the top ten take more than 3%. Source material: axillary lymph node tissue. These TCRs come from a female donor with breast cancer. Some clones in this sample may be carry-over from other donors' samples. Both conserved end residues are trimmed from each CDR3. Fields, in order: V gene, CDR3 protein.

TRBV18 | ASSPPGLAYEQY
TRBV6-6 | ASSGAGAYNSGANVLT
TRBV19 | ASSPLGLGDSPLH
TRBV7-8 | ASSLNPRGLGQPQH
TRBV4-2 | ASSQGRTSGGAARETQY
TRBV5-5 | ASSAEAGNSPLH
TRBV18 | ASSNNYGYT
TRBV7-8 | ASSLGVNTGELF
TRBV5-1 | ASSQEAGAVYEQY
TRBV27 | ASTDPGQGSSPLH
TRBV24-1 | ATSDPGGGQTLETQY
TRBV19 | ASTPGTGNQPQH
TRBV20-1 | SARGANTNSPLH
TRBV2 | ASRITGVGTQY